This TCR beta chain was identified during a study of blood T cell repertoires in COVID-19. Study information: PBMCs, B-cell-depleted T cells, or T cells were the source of the cDNA or gDNA that made up the material.

This CDR3 comprises 13 residues. The data were produced by immunoSEQ multiplex PCR, yet TCRdb's version contains in-frame clones alone and is incomplete. The table has 25,000 to 30,000 clones, around 90% seen once; the top ten hold 1.5% to 2%. Source material: peripheral blood. The chain joins TRBV21-1 to TRBJ1-5. TRBV21-1 is an annotated pseudogene. The source is a woman aged 55-75 years with active COVID-19. The CDR3 DNA reads TGTGCCAGCCCCCGGGAATGGGCTCAGCCCCAGCATTTT. Amino acid sequence: CASPREWAQPQHF.